A single sample is the source of the 19 T cell receptor beta chains below, sequenced in a study of Graves' ophthalmopathy and Graves' hyperthyroidism. Investigators amplified TCR beta CDR3 regions from RNA transcripts. A first-round RT-PCR used HTBI primers, followed by a second-round multiplex PCR. MiXCR, run by TCRdb on the multiplex PCR reads, gives a single entry per CDR3 protein. The table includes about 1.2 million distinct CDR3 sequences, about 36% detected once. Input material: peripheral blood or thyroid tissue (not recorded which). The receptors here all came from an adult man with Graves' hyperthyroidism.

This chain uses TRBV20-1 with TRBJ2-7, with a possible D match to TRBD2 (6 bases). The DNA matches TRBJ2-5 better at its end, which makes the J call doubtful. Germline V gene data show CDR1 as DFQATT and CDR2 as SNEGSKA (reference sequence). The CDR3 consists of 16 residues. DNA for the CDR3: TGCAGTGCTAGAGATTTAGGGTGGAGGGAACTGGAGACCCAGTACTTC. It yields the protein CSARDLGWRELETQYF.

Written as DNA, the CDR3 is TGCAGCTTGGGCCTAGCGGGAGGCTACGAGCAGTACTTC. It encodes CSLGLAGGYEQYF. This chain links TRBV29-1 with TRBJ2-7, with TRBD2 matching 11 bases. The V gene's germline CDR1 is SQVTM and CDR2 ANQGSEA. There are 13 residues in the CDR3. Trimming removed 8 bases from V and 3 bases from J; junction bases left unmatched: 6.

This clonotype was observed many times. The CDR3 region is CASSLGQGALGGYTF. The CDR3 nucleotides read TGTGCCAGCAGCCTCGGACAGGGGGCGTTAGGCGGCTACACCTTC. The V gene is TRBV7-9, the J gene TRBJ1-2; TRBD1 agrees at 11 bases. The V and J ends lost 5 bases and 8 bases, in that order; junction bases with no gene match: 10. CDR3 length: 15 amino acids. The V gene's germline CDR1 is SEHNR and CDR2 FQNEAQ (reference sequence).

This chain joins TRBV19 and TRBJ1-2; 8 bases agree with TRBD1. V shed 5 bases and J 0 bases; nucleotides not matched to a gene: 14. This CDR3 region has 18 residues. Germline CDR1 is LNHDA and CDR2 is SQIVND (reference sequence). Here the CDR3 reads CASSQRPGQAQANYGYTF. CDR3 sequence (DNA): TGTGCCAGTAGTCAAAGACCGGGACAGGCTCAAGCTAACTATGGCTACACCTTC.

J is TRBJ2-7 and V is TRBV9; a possible D gene is TRBD1 (5 bases). The germline CDR1 and CDR2 sequences are SGDLS and YYNGEE. V was trimmed by 4 bases and J by 4 bases, leaving 18 bases between them. The CDR3 spans 15 residues. DNA of the CDR3: TGTGCCAGCAGCCCCTCTCCAGGGTTCGGGTACGAGCAGTACTTC. The encoded protein is CASSPSPGFGYEQYF.

This clonotype was counted ten times or more. V is TRBV25-1 and J is TRBJ2-2, with 8 bases fitting TRBD2. V lost 3 bases, J lost 1 base, and 4 bases stayed unmatched. Germline CDR1 and CDR2: MGHDK and SYGVNS. The CDR3 has 16 amino acids. CDR3: CASSDGGTRNTGELFF. The CDR3 coding sequence is TGTGCCAGCAGTGATGGCGGGACTAGGAACACCGGGGAGCTGTTTTTT. The full variable domain, completed using reference TRBV25-1 and TRBJ2-2, is EADIYQTPRYLVIGTGKKITLECSQTMGHDKMYWYQQDPGMELHLIHYSYGVNSTEKGDLSSESTVSRIRTEHFPLTLESARPSHTSQYLCASSDGGTRNTGELFFGEGSRLTVL.

The table lists this clonotype with a few counts. The V call is TRBV7-9, the J call TRBJ2-2; D unclear. Trimming took off 2 bases at V and 1 base at J, with 5 bases between the two ends. The V gene's germline CDR1 is SEHNR and CDR2 FQNEAQ (reference sequence). The length of the CDR3 is 14 residues. CDR3: CASSLIQNTGELFF. The CDR3 DNA follows: TGTGCCAGCAGCTTAATACAGAACACCGGGGAGCTGTTTTTT.

This clonotype showed up just a few times. This chain joins TRBV12-3 or TRBV12-4 and TRBJ1-1; TRBD1 might be the D (5 bases). This CDR3 is 11 amino acids long. Deletions cut 3 bases from V and 8 bases from J, with 7 bases between. The CDR3 bases are TGTGCCAGCAGTTTGGGGGAAGAAGCTTTCTTT. Translating gives CASSLGEEAFF.

The gene calls are TRBV3-1 and TRBJ2-5, with D possibly called TRBD1 or TRBD2 (5 bases each). V lost 4 bases and J 1 base, leaving 16 bases between the germline ends. Germline values: CDR1 LGHDT, CDR2 YNNKEL (reference sequence). The CDR3 runs 16 residues. CDR3 in amino acids: CASSRAGPGSQETQYF. The CDR3 DNA follows: TGTGCCAGCAGCCGCGCAGGGCCGGGAAGCCAAGAGACCCAGTACTTC.

Many counts were recorded for this clonotype. The chain joins TRBV2 to TRBJ2-6; D may be TRBD1 or TRBD2 (5 bases each). The germline gives CDR1 SNHLY, CDR2 FYNNEI. Trimming left V 5 bases short and J 2 bases short, with 13 bases between. CDR3 size: 16 residues. The CDR3 loop is CASSPGTAPGANVLTF. The CDR3, as DNA: TGTGCCAGCAGTCCCGGGACGGCTCCTGGGGCCAACGTCCTGACTTTC.

Many counts were recorded for this clonotype. The chain combines TRBV15 with TRBJ2-7; D remains ambiguous. The ends were cut back, 0 bases at V and 6 bases at J, with 15 bases in the middle. This CDR3 has 15 residues. Germline V lookup: CDR1 LNHNV, CDR2 YYDKDF (reference sequence). The DNA for the CDR3 is TGTGCCACCAGCAGAGATAGTTGGGAATCTGGCGAGCAGTACTTC. This codes for CATSRDSWESGEQYF.

V is TRBV10-2 and J is TRBJ2-7, with D tentatively TRBD2 (5 bases). The CDR3 extends over 12 amino acids. Germline V gene lookup returns CDR1 WSHSY and CDR2 SAAADI. Trimming removed 2 bases at V and 9 bases at J, with 11 bases between. The CDR3: CASSEPDSRQYF. CDR3 coding DNA: TGCGCCAGCAGTGAGCCGGACTCGAGGCAGTACTTC.

This clonotype was counted ten times or more. The chain combines TRBV6-5 with TRBJ2-6; a possible D gene is TRBD1 (5 bases). The ends were cut back, 3 bases at V and 2 bases at J, with 8 bases in the middle. From germline, CDR1 is MNHEY and CDR2 SVGAGI. This CDR3 is 15 amino acids long. CDR3 in amino acids: CASSYSRAGANVLTF. CDR3 sequence (DNA): TGTGCCAGCAGTTATTCCAGGGCTGGGGCCAACGTCCTGACTTTC.

This clonotype was found many times. The J gene is TRBJ2-7, the V gene TRBV11-2; D is perhaps TRBD1 (6 bases). Germline lookup yields CDR1 SGHAT and CDR2 FQNNGV. Trimming took 6 bases from V and 5 from J, leaving 17 bases between them. CDR3 length: 14 residues. CDR3 bases: TGTGCCAGCAGTCCGTTTAGCAGGGGCCACGAGCAGTACTTC. Protein sequence: CASSPFSRGHEQYF. Combining the CDR3 with reference TRBV11-2 and TRBJ2-7 gives the whole variable domain EAGVAQSPRYKIIEKRQSVAFWCNPISGHATLYWYQQILGQGPKLLIQFQNNGVVDDSQLPKDRFSAERLKGVDSTLKIQPAKLEDSAVYLCASSPFSRGHEQYFGPGTRLTVT.

Only one count was recorded for this clonotype. The chain carries TRBV6-5 and TRBJ1-2; 7 bases agree with TRBD1. Germline V lookup: CDR1 MNHEY, CDR2 SVGAGI. The V and J ends lost 6 bases and 4 bases, in that order; junction bases with no gene match: 11. This CDR3 contains 15 residues. The DNA of the CDR3 is TGTGCCAGCAGAGACGACAGGGCCCACGTCTATGGCTACACCTTC. Its protein product is CASRDDRAHVYGYTF.

This clonotype has ten or more counts. This chain uses TRBV9 with TRBJ2-6, with no clear D. Germline CDR1 reads SGDLS; CDR2 reads YYNGEE. The CDR3 covers 14 residues. V lost 3 bases and J lost 5, with 9 bases in between. CDR3 in amino acids: CASSDLNRANVLTF. The CDR3 DNA sequence: TGTGCCAGCAGCGATCTTAACCGGGCCAACGTCCTGACTTTC.

A single count supports this clonotype. The V call is TRBV6-5, the J call TRBJ1-2; 9 nucleotides align to TRBD1. The V and J ends lost 5 bases and 0 bases, in that order; junction bases with no gene match: 4. This CDR3 is 15 amino acids long. Germline V CDR1 and CDR2: MNHEY, SVGAGI. CDR3: CASSDDRGANYGYTF. The CDR3 DNA reads TGTGCCAGCAGTGACGACAGGGGGGCTAACTATGGCTACACCTTC.

This clonotype was found many times. The rearrangement uses TRBV19 and TRBJ2-7; D not certain. V was clipped by 1 base and J by 0 bases, with 10 bases between them. Germline CDR1 and CDR2: LNHDA and SQIVND (reference sequence). There are 15 residues in the CDR3. The CDR3 spells CASSIGGASSYEQYF. The CDR3 DNA is TGTGCCAGTAGTATAGGCGGCGCAAGCTCCTACGAGCAGTACTTC.

In its sample, this clonotype was seen many times. The CDR3 loop is CASSDRGYDEQYF. CDR3 sequence (DNA): TGTGCCAGCAGTGACAGGGGCTACGACGAGCAGTACTTC. This chain uses TRBV6-1 with TRBJ2-7, with TRBD1 as a possible D gene (6 bases). Per germline, CDR1 MNHNS and CDR2 SASEGT. V dropped 3 bases and J dropped 5 bases, with 11 bases sitting between them. The CDR3 extends over 13 amino acids.